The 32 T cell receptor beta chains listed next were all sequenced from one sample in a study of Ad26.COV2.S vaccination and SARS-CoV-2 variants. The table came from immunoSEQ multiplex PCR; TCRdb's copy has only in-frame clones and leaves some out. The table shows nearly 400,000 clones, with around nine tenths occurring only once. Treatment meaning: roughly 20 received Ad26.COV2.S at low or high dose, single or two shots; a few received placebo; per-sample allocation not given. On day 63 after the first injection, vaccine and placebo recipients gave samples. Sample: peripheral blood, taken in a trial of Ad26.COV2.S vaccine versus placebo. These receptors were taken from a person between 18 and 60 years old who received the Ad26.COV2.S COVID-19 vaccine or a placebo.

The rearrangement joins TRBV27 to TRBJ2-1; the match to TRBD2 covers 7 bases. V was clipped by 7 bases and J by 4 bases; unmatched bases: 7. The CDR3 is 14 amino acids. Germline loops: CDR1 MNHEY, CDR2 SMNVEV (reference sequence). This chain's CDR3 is CASTGLDAYNEQFF. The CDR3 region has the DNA TGTGCCAGCACTGGACTAGACGCGTACAATGAGCAGTTCTTC.

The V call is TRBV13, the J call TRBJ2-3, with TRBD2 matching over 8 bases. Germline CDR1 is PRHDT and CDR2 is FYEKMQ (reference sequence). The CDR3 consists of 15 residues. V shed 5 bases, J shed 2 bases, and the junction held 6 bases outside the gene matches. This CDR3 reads CASSPRTSSTDTQYF. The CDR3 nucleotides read TGTGCCAGCAGCCCACGGACTAGCTCCACAGATACGCAGTATTTT.

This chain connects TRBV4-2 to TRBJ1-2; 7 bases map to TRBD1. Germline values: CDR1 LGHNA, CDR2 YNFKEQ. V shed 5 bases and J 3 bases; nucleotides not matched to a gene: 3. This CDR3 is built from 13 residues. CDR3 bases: TGTGCCAGCAGCACTCAGGGGGACTATGGCTACACCTTC. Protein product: CASSTQGDYGYTF.

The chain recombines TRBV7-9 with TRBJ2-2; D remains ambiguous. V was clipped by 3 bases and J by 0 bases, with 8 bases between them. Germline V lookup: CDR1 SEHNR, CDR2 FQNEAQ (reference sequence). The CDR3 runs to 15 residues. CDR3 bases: TGTGCCAGCAGCTTCTTACCTTCGAACACCGGGGAGCTGTTTTTT. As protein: CASSFLPSNTGELFF. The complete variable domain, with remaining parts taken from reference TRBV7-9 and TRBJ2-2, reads DTGVSQNPRHKITKRGQNVTFRCDPISEHNRLYWYRQTLGQGPEFLTYFQNEAQLEKSRLLSDRFSAERPKGSFSTLEIQRTEQGDSAMYLCASSFLPSNTGELFFGEGSRLTVL.

This CDR3 is CATSRALITGNEQFF. DNA of the CDR3: TGTGCCACCAGTCGGGCCCTAATAACGGGCAATGAGCAGTTCTTC. The J gene is TRBJ2-1, the V gene TRBV24-1; D gene unclear. In germline, CDR1 is KGHDR, CDR2 SFDVKD. This CDR3 is built from 15 residues. Deletions cut 6 bases from V and 6 bases from J, with 17 bases between.

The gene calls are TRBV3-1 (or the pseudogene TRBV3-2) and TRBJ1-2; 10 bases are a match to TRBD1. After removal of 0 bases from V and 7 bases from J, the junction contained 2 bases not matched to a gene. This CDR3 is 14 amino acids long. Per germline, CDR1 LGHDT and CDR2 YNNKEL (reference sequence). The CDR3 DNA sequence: TGTGCCAGCAGCCAAGATGACAGGGGGCTTGGCTACACCTTC. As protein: CASSQDDRGLGYTF.

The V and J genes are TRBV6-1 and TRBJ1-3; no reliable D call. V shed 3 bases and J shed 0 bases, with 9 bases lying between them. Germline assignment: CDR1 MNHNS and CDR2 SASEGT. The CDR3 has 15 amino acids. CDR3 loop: CASSEYIGSGNTIYF. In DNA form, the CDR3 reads TGTGCCAGCAGTGAGTACATTGGCTCTGGAAACACCATATATTTT.

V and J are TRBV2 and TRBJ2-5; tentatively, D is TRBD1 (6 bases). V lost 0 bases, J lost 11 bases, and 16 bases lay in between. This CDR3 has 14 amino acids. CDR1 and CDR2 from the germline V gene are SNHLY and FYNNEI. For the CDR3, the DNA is TGTGCCAGCAGTGAAGCGTTAACAGGGAGTTTACAGTACTTC. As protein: CASSEALTGSLQYF. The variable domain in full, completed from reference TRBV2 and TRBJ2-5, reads EPEVTQTPSHQVTQMGQEVILRCVPISNHLYFYWYRQILGQKVEFLVSFYNNEISEKSEIFDDQFSVERPDGSNFTLKIRSTKLEDSAMYFCASSEALTGSLQYFGPGTRLLVL.

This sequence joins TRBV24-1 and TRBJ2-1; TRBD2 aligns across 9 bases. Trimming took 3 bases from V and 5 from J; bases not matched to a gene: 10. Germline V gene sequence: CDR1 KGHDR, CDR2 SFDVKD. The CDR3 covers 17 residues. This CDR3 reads CATSDPSTSGVNNEQFF. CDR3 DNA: TGTGCCACCAGTGATCCCTCGACTAGCGGAGTTAACAATGAGCAGTTCTTC.

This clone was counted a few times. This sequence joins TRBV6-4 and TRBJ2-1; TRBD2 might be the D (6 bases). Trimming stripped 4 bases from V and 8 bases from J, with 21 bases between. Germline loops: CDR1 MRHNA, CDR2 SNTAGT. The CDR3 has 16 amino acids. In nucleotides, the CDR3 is TGTGCCAGCAGTGGAGCCGGGGGTACCGGGGCTGATGAGCAGTTCTTC. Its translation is CASSGAGGTGADEQFF.

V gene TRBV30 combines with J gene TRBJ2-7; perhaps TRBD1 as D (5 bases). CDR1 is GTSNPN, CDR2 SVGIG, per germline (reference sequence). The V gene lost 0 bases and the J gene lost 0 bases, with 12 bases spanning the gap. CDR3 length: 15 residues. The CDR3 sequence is CAWSVGRAGSYEQYF. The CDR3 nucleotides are TGTGCCTGGAGTGTAGGCAGGGCTGGCTCCTACGAGCAGTACTTC.

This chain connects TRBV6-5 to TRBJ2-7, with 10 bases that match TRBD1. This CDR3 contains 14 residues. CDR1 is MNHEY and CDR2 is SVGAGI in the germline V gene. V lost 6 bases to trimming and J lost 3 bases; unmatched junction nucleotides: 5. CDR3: CASRTGQGIYEQYF. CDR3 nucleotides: TGTGCCAGCAGGACGGGACAGGGGATCTACGAGCAGTACTTC.

The DNA of the CDR3 is TGTGCCAGCAGCCAAGGGATCGGGACAGAAGAGACCCAGTACTTC. The encoded protein is CASSQGIGTEETQYF. The genes are TRBV3-1 (or the pseudogene TRBV3-2) and TRBJ2-5; 7 bases fit TRBD1. There are 15 residues in the CDR3. V dropped 1 base and J dropped 3; count of bases not matched to a gene: 5. The germline CDR1 and CDR2 sequences are LGHDT and YNNKEL (reference sequence).

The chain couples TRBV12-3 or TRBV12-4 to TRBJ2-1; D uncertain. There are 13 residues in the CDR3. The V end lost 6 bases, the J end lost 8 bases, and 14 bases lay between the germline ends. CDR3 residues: CASSLSEVDEQFF. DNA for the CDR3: TGTGCCAGCAGCCTATCTGAGGTCGATGAGCAGTTCTTC.

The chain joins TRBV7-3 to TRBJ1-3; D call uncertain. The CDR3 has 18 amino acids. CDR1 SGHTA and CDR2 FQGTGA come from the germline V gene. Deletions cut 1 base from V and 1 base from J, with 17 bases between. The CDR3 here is CASSLISDGGLSGNTIYF. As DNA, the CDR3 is TGTGCCAGCAGCTTAATTTCGGACGGAGGGTTATCTGGAAACACCATATATTTT.

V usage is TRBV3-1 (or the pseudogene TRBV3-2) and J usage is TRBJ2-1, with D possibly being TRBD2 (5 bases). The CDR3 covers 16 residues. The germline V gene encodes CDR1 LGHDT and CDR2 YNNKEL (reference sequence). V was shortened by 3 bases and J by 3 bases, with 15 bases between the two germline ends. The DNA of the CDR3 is TGTGCCAGCAGCCAGGGTTGGGGAGATAACTACAATGAGCAGTTCTTC. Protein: CASSQGWGDNYNEQFF.

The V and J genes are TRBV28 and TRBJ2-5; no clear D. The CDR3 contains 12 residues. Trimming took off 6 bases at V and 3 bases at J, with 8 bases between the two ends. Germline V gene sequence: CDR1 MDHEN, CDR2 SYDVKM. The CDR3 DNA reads TGTGCCAGCAGCCGAACGAAAGAGACCCAGTACTTC. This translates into CASSRTKETQYF.

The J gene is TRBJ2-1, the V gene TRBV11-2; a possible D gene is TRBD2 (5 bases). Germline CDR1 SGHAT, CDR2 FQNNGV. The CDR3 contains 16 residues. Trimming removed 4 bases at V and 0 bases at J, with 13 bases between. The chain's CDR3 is CASSSSSRSSYNEQFF. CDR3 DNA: TGTGCCAGCAGCTCTAGCTCCAGAAGCTCCTACAATGAGCAGTTCTTC.

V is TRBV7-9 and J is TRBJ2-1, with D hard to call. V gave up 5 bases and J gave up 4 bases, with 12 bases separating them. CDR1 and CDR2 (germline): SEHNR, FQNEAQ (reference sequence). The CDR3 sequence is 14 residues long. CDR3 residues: CASSPRLRYNEQFF. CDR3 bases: TGTGCCAGCAGCCCGCGACTTCGTTACAATGAGCAGTTCTTC.

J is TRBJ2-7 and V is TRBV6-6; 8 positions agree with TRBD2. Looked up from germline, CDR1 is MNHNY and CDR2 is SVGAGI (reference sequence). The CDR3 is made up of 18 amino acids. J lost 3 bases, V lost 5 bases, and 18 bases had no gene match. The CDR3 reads CASSPTGGSAPFYYEQYF. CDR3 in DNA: TGTGCCAGCAGTCCAACGGGGGGGAGCGCCCCTTTTTACTACGAGCAGTACTTC.

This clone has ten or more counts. The CDR3 sequence is CASSLTAGLVDTQYF. Written as DNA, the CDR3 is TGTGCCAGCAGCCTTACGGCGGGGCTCGTAGATACGCAGTATTTT. V gene TRBV14 combines with J gene TRBJ2-3; perhaps TRBD2 as D (6 bases). The CDR3 has 15 residues. The germline V and J ends were trimmed by 4 bases and 5 bases, with 16 bases remaining between them. The germline gives CDR1 SGHDN, CDR2 FVKESK.

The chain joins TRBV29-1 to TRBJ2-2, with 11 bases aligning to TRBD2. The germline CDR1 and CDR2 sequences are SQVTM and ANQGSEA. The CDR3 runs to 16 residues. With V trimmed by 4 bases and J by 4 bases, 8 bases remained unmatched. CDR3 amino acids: CSVALAGGHVTGELFF. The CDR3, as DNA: TGCAGCGTTGCCTTAGCGGGAGGGCACGTCACCGGGGAGCTGTTTTTT.

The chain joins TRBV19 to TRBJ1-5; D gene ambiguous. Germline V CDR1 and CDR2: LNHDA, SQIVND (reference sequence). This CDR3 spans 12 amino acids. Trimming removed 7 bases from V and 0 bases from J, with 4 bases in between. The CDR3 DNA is TGTGCCAGTACTTATAGCAATCAGCCCCAGCATTTT. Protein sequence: CASTYSNQPQHF.

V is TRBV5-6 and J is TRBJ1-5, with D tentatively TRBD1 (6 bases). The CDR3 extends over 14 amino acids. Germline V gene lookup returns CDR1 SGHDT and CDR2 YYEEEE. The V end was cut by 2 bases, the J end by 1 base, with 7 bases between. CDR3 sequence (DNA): TGTGCCAGCAGCTTAGGACAGAGCAATCAGCCCCAGCATTTT. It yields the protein CASSLGQSNQPQHF.

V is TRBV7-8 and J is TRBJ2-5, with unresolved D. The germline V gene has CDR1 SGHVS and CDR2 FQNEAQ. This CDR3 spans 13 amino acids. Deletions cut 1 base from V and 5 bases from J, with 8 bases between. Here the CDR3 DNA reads TGTGCCAGCAGCTTAGAAGCGTACGAGACCCAGTACTTC. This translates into CASSLEAYETQYF.

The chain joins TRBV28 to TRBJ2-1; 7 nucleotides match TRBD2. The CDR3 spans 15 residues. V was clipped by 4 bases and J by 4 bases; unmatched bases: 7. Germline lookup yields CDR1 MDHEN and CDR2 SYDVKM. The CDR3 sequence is CASSSASGLYNEQFF. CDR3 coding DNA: TGTGCCAGCAGTTCAGCTAGCGGCTTATACAATGAGCAGTTCTTC.

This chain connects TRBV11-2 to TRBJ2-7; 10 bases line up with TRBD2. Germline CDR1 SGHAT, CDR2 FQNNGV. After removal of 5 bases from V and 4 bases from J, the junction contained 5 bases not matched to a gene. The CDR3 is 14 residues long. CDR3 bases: TGTGCCAGCAGCCACAGCGGGAGGGCTTACGAGCAGTACTTC. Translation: CASSHSGRAYEQYF.

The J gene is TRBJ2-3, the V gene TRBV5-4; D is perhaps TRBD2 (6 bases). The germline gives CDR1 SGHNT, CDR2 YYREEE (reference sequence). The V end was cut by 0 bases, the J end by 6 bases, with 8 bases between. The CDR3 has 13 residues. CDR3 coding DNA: TGTGCCAGCAGCTTGGTGGCGGGGGATACGCAGTATTTT. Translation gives CASSLVAGDTQYF.

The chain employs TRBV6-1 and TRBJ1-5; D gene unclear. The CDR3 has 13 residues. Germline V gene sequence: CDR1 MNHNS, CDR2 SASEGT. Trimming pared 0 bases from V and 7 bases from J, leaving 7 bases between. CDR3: CASSEAHWQPQHF. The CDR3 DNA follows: TGTGCCAGCAGTGAAGCGCACTGGCAGCCCCAGCATTTT.

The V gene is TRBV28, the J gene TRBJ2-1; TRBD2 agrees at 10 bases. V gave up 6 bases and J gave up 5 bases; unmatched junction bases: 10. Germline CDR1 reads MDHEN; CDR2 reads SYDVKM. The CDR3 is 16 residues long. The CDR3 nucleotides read TGTGCCAGCAGGACCACCGGGACTAGCGCTAACAATGAGCAGTTCTTC. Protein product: CASRTTGTSANNEQFF.

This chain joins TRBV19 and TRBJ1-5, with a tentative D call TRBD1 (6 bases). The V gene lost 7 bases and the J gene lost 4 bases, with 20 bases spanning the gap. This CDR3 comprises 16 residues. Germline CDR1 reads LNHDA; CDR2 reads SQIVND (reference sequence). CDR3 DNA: TGTGCCAGTACCCCAGACCCCCGGGGGCCTAATCAGCCCCAGCATTTT. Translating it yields CASTPDPRGPNQPQHF. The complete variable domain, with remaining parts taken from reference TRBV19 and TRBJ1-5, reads DGGITQSPKYLFRKEGQNVTLSCEQNLNHDAMYWYRQDPGQGLRLIYYSQIVNDFQKGDIAEGYSVSREKKESFPLTVTSAQKNPTAFYLCASTPDPRGPNQPQHFGDGTRLSIL.

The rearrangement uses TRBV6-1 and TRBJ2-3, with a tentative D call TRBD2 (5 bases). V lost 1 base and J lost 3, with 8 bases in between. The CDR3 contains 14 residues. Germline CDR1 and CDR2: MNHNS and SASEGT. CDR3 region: CASSEETSTDTQYF. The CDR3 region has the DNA TGTGCCAGCAGTGAAGAAACTAGTACAGATACGCAGTATTTT.